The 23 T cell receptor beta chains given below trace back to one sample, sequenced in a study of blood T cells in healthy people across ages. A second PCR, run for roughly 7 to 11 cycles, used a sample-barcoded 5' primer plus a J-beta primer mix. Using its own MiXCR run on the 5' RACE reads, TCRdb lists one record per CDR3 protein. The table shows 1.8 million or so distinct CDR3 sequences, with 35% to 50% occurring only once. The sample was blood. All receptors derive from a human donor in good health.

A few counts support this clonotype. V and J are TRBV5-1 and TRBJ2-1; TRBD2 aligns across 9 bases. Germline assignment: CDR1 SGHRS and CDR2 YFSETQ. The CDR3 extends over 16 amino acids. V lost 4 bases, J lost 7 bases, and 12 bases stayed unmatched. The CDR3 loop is CASSPPSGGIKNEQFF. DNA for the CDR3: TGCGCCAGCAGCCCGCCGAGCGGGGGGATTAAGAATGAGCAGTTCTTC.

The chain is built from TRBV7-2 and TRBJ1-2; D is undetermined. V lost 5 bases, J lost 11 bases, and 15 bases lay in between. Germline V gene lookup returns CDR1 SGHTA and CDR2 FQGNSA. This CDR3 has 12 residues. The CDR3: CASSPLGGWYTF. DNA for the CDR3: TGTGCCAGCAGCCCCCTCGGAGGGTGGTACACCTTC.

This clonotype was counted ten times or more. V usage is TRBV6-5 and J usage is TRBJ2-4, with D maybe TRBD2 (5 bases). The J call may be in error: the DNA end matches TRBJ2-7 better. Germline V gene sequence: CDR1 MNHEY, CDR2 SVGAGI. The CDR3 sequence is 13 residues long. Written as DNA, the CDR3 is TGTGCCAGCAGTTACGGAGGTTTTTACGAGCAGTACTTC. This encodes CASSYGGFYEQYF.

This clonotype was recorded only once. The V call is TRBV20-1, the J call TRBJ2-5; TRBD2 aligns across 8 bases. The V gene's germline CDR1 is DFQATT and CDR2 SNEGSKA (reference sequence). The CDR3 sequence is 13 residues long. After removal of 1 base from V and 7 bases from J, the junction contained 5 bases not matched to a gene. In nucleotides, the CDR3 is TGCAGTGCTAGAGTGGCGGGGGGTGTGACCCAGTACTTC. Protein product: CSARVAGGVTQYF.

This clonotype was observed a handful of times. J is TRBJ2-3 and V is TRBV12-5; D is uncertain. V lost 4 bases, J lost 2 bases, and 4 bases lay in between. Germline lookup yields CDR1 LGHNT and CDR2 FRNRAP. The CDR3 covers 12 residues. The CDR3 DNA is TGTGCTAGTGGTTCCAACACAGATACGCAGTATTTT. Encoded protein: CASGSNTDTQYF.

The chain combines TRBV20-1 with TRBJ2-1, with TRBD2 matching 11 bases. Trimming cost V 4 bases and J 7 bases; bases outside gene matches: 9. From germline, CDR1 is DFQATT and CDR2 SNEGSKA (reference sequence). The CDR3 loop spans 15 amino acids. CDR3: CSAISGGAGWNEQFF. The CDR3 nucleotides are TGCAGTGCTATTAGCGGGGGGGCAGGTTGGAATGAGCAGTTCTTC.

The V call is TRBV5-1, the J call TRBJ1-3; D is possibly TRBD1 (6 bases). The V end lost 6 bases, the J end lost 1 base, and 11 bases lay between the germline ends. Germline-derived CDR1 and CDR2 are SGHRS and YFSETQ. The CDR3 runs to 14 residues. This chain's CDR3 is CASTQGASGNTIYF. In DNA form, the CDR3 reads TGCGCCAGCACACAGGGAGCGTCTGGAAACACCATATATTTT.

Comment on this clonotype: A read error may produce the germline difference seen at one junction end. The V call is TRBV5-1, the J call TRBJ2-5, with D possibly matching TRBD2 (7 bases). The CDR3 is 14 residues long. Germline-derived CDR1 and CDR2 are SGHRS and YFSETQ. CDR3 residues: CAGSLEAREGEQYF. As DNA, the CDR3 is TGCGCCGGCAGCTTGGAAGCCAGGGAGGGGGAGCAGTACTTC.

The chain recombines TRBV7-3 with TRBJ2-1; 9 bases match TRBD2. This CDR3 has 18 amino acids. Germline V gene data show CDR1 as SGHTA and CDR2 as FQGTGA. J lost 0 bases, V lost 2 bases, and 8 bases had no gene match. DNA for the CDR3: TGTGCCAGCAGCTTAGGAAGGCGGGGGGGAACCTCCTACAATGAGCAGTTCTTC. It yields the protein CASSLGRRGGTSYNEQFF.

The CDR3, as DNA: TGTGCCAGCAGTGACCCAGGGGGAATGTCCTACGAGCAGTACTTC. Protein product: CASSDPGGMSYEQYF. The genes are TRBV25-1 and TRBJ2-7, with 7 bases that match TRBD1. This CDR3 has 15 amino acids. Germline values: CDR1 MGHDK, CDR2 SYGVNS. The trim removed 3 bases at V and 1 base at J, leaving 6 bases unmatched.

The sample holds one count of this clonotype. The CDR3 sequence is CAWSVQGSYNSPLHF. The CDR3 DNA follows: TGTGCCTGGAGTGTACAGGGCTCCTATAATTCACCCCTCCACTTT. The chain carries TRBV30 and TRBJ1-6, with D perhaps TRBD1 (6 bases). This CDR3 region has 15 residues. Looked up from germline, CDR1 is GTSNPN and CDR2 is SVGIG (reference sequence). With 0 bases removed from V and 0 bases from J, the gap between germline ends came to 6 bases.

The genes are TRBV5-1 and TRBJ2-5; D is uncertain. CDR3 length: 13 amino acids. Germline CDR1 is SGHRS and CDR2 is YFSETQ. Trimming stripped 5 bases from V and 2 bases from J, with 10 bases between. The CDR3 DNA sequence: TGCGCCAGCAGAAAGGGCCCTCAAGAGACCCAGTACTTC. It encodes CASRKGPQETQYF. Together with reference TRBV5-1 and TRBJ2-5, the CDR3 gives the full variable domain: KAGVTQTPRYLIKTRGQQVTLSCSPISGHRSVSWYQQTPGQGLQFLFEYFSETQRNKGNFPGRFSGRQFSNSRSEMNVSTLELGDSALYLCASRKGPQETQYFGPGTRLLVL.

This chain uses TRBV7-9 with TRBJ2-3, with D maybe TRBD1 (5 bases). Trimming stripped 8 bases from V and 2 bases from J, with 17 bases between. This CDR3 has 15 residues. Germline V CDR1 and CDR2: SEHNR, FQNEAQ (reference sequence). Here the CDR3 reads CASGRQGRPTDTQYF. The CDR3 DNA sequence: TGTGCCAGCGGGCGGCAGGGCAGGCCCACAGATACGCAGTATTTT.

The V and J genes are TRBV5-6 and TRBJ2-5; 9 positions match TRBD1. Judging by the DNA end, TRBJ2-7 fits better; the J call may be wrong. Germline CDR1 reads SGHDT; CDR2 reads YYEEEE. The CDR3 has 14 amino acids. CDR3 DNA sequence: TGTGCCAGCAGCTGGTGGGACAGGGCCAACGAGCAGTACTTC. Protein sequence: CASSWWDRANEQYF.

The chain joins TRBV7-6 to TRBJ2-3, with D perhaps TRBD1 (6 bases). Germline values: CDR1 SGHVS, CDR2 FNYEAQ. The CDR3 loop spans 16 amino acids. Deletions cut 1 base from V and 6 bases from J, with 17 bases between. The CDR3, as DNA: TGTGCCAGCAGCTTAGTATTGGCAGGGGACATGGATACGCAGTATTTT. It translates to CASSLVLAGDMDTQYF. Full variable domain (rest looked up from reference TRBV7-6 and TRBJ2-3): GAGVSQSPRYKVTKRGQDVALRCDPISGHVSLYWYRQALGQGPEFLTYFNYEAQQDKSGLPNDRFSAERPEGSISTLTIQRTEQRDSAMYRCASSLVLAGDMDTQYFGPGTRLTVL.

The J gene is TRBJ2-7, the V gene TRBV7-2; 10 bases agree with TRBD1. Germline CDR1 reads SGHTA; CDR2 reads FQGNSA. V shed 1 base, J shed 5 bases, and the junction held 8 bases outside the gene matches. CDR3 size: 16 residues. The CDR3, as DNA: TGTGCCAGCAGCTTAGTGAGACAGGGGGCCCGAAACGAGCAGTACTTC. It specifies CASSLVRQGARNEQYF. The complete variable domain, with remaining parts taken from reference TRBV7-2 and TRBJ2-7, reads GAGVSQSPSNKVTEKGKDVELRCDPISGHTALYWYRQSLGQGLEFLIYFQGNSAPDKSGLPSDRFSAERTGGSVSTLTIQRTQQEDSAVYLCASSLVRQGARNEQYFGPGTRLTVT.

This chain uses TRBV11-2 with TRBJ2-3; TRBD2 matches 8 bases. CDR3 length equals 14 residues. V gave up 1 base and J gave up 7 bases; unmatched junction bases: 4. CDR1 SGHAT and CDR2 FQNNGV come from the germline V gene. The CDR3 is CASSLGSGINTQYF. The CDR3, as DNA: TGTGCCAGCAGCTTAGGTAGCGGGATTAATACGCAGTATTTT.

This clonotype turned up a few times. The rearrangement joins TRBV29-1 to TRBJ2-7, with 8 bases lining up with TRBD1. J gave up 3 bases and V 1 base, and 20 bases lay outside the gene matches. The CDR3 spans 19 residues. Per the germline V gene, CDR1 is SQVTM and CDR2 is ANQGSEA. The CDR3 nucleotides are TGCAGCGTTGAAGTCGAGGGAATGACAGGGGCGCGAGGGGTCTACGAGCAGTACTTC. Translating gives CSVEVEGMTGARGVYEQYF.

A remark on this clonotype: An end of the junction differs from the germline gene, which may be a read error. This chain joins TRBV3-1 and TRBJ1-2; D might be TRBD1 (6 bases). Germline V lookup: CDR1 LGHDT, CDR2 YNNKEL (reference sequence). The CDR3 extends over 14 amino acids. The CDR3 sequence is CVSSLGQKDYGYTF. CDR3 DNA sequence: TGTGTCAGCAGCCTCGGACAGAAAGACTATGGCTACACCTTC. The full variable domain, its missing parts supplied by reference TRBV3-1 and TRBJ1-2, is DTAVSQTPKYLVTQMGNDKSIKCEQNLGHDTMYWYKQDSKKFLKIMFSYNNKELIINETVPNRFSPKSPDKAHLNLHINSLELGDSAVYFCVSSLGQKDYGYTFGSGTRLTVV.

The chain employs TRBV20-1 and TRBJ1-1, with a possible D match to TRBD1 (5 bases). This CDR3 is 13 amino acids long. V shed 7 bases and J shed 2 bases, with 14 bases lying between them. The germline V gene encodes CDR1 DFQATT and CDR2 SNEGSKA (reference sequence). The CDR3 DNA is TGCAGTGTTCAGTCGACAGCCAACACTGAAGCTTTCTTT. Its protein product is CSVQSTANTEAFF.

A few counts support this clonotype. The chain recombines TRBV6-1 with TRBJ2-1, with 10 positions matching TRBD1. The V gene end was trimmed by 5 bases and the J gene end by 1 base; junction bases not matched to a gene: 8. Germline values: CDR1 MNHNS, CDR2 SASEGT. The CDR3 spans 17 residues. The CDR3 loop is CASSPRDRGSSYNEQFF. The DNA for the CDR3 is TGTGCCAGCAGTCCAAGGGACAGGGGCAGTTCCTACAATGAGCAGTTCTTC.

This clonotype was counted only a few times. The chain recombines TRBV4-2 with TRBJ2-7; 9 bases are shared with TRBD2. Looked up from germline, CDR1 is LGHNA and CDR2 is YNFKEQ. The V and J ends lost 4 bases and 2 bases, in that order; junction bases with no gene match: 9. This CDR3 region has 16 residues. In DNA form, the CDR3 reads TGTGCCAGCAGCCTACGACTAGCGGATCCACCCTACGAGCAGTACTTC. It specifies CASSLRLADPPYEQYF.

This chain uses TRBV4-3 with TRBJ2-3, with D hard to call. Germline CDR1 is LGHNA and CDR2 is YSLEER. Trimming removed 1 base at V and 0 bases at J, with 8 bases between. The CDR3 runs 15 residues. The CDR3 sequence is CASSQGAFSTDTQYF. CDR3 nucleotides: TGCGCCAGCAGCCAAGGGGCTTTCAGCACAGATACGCAGTATTTT.